This entry lists 28 T cell receptor beta chains sequenced from one sample in a study of T cells of healthy individuals. TCRdb fed the 5' RACE reads into MiXCR, producing one record per CDR3 protein. The sample includes about 53,000 distinct CDR3 sequences, approximately 14% seen only once; the top ten take 15% to 20%. The receptors come from a human donor in good health.

The V and J genes are TRBV24-1 and TRBJ2-7, with D possibly matching TRBD2 (5 bases). This CDR3 has 13 amino acids. Between the trimmed V and J ends, which lost 6 bases and 10 bases, there was a span of 18 bases. CDR1 is KGHDR and CDR2 is SFDVKD in the germline V gene. CDR3 in amino acids: CATSKGTSPQQYF. CDR3 sequence (DNA): TGTGCCACCAGTAAGGGCACTAGTCCCCAACAGTACTTC.

The CDR3 DNA follows: TGTGCCAGCAGTTACGGTCTTAGCGGGACCCAGTACTTC. It encodes CASSYGLSGTQYF. The V call is TRBV6-2 or TRBV6-3, the J call TRBJ2-5; weak D call: TRBD2 (6 bases). Deletions cut 2 bases from V and 7 bases from J, with 11 bases between. This CDR3 is built from 13 residues. The V gene's germline CDR1 is MNHEY and CDR2 SVGEGT.

The V call is TRBV5-1, the J call TRBJ1-2; 12 bases align to TRBD1. V dropped 3 bases and J dropped 4; count of bases not matched to a gene: 10. The CDR3 has 17 residues. Germline V gene lookup returns CDR1 SGHRS and CDR2 YFSETQ. This chain's CDR3 is CASSWDRGRGTLYGYTF. The DNA of the CDR3 is TGCGCCAGCAGCTGGGACAGGGGGCGCGGTACCCTCTATGGCTACACCTTC.

The chain recombines TRBV30 with TRBJ2-3, with 8 bases aligning to TRBD2. Germline V CDR1 and CDR2: GTSNPN, SVGIG (reference sequence). V was pared by 8 bases and J by 2 bases, with 12 bases of the junction left unmatched. The CDR3 is made up of 15 amino acids. This CDR3 is CARTRSGADTDTQYF. CDR3 nucleotides: TGTGCCCGGACCCGTAGCGGGGCCGACACAGATACGCAGTATTTT. Supplemented by reference TRBV30 and TRBJ2-3, the full variable domain reads SQTIHQWPATLVQPVGSPLSLECTVEGTSNPNLYWYRQAAGRGLQLLFYSVGIGQISSEVPQNLSASRPQDRQFILSSKKLLLSDSGFYLCARTRSGADTDTQYFGPGTRLTVL.

This clonotype was found many times. The gene calls are TRBV5-1 and TRBJ2-3; possibly TRBD1 for D (5 bases). Germline V gene lookup returns CDR1 SGHRS and CDR2 YFSETQ. CDR3 length: 16 residues. V dropped 4 bases and J dropped 2 bases, with 17 bases sitting between them. CDR3: CASSNPQGRATDTQYF. As DNA, the CDR3 is TGCGCCAGCAGCAACCCCCAGGGAAGGGCCACAGATACGCAGTATTTT.

This clonotype was seen a handful of times. The rearrangement links TRBV6-2 or TRBV6-3 to TRBJ1-3, with D hard to call. Germline-derived CDR1 and CDR2 are MNHEY and SVGEGT. The V end lost 8 bases, the J end lost 2 bases, and 13 bases lay between the germline ends. This CDR3 is built from 14 residues. CDR3 protein: CASLKLSAGNTIYF. Here the CDR3 DNA reads TGTGCCAGCCTCAAGTTATCGGCTGGAAACACCATATATTTT.

Comment on this clonotype: A much larger clonotype is one base distant, so this may be a read error. Since no conserved phenylalanine or tryptophan closes the CDR3, a read error is the likely cause. The rearrangement joins TRBV30 to TRBJ2-3; D might be TRBD2 (6 bases). V lost 4 bases, J lost 5 bases, and 19 bases lay in between. The CDR3 consists of 15 residues. The germline V gene encodes CDR1 GTSNPN and CDR2 SVGIG (reference sequence). The CDR3 DNA reads as TGTGCCTGGAACACGGGACTGGCAGAGAGAGATACGCAGTATTAT. Its protein is CAWNTGLAERDTQYY.

With respect to this clonotype: This sequence may be a read error, since a much larger clone differs from it by one base. The chain couples TRBV6-1 to TRBJ2-7; TRBD1 agrees at 7 bases. Germline lookup yields CDR1 MNHNS and CDR2 SASEGT. The CDR3 contains 11 residues. V lost 11 bases, J lost 6 bases, and 7 bases stayed unmatched. Written as DNA, the CDR3 is TGTGCCGCCGGGGACAGCTGCGAGCAGTACTTC. It specifies CAAGDSCEQYF.

This clonotype has ten or more counts. The V gene is TRBV29-1, the J gene TRBJ1-1, with unresolved D. The germline gives CDR1 SQVTM, CDR2 ANQGSEA. The CDR3 is 13 amino acids. Trimming cost V 1 base and J 0 bases, with 6 bases left between them. The CDR3 DNA follows: TGCAGCGTTGAAGGCGGACTGAACACTGAAGCTTTCTTT. Protein product: CSVEGGLNTEAFF.

This clonotype was detected many times. CDR3 nucleotide sequence: TGCAGTGCTAGGTTGGGCGAGACCCAGTACTTC. Translating it yields CSARLGETQYF. The chain employs TRBV20-1 and TRBJ2-5; D gene unclear. Looked up from germline, CDR1 is DFQATT and CDR2 is SNEGSKA (reference sequence). The CDR3 length is 11 residues. Deletions cut 3 bases from V and 5 bases from J, with 7 bases between.

The chain links TRBV5-5 to TRBJ2-7; 10 nucleotides match TRBD2. Germline trimming cut 0 bases from V and 3 bases from J; bases unmatched to any gene: 3. The CDR3 consists of 15 residues. The germline CDR1 and CDR2 sequences are SGHKS and YYEKEE (reference sequence). The CDR3 reads CASSLASGGLYEQYF. The DNA for the CDR3 is TGTGCCAGCAGCTTGGCTAGCGGGGGCCTCTACGAGCAGTACTTC.

The rearrangement uses TRBV20-1 and TRBJ2-5, with D possibly TRBD2 on 6 matching bases. The germline V and J ends were trimmed by 2 bases and 4 bases, with 17 bases remaining between them. Germline CDR1 and CDR2: DFQATT and SNEGSKA (reference sequence). There are 15 residues in the CDR3. The CDR3 nucleotides are TGCAGTGCTAGAACCCCTCCCGGTAGCGGAGAGACCCAGTACTTC. Translation: CSARTPPGSGETQYF.

This chain joins TRBV14 and TRBJ2-7, with 8 bases aligning to TRBD2. The germline gives CDR1 SGHDN, CDR2 FVKESK. The V segment lost 6 bases and the J segment 0 bases; nucleotides outside the gene matches: 16. The CDR3 loop spans 18 amino acids. The CDR3 coding sequence is TGTGCCAGCAGTGAAAAAGGAAGGGGACTAGTGAGCTCCTACGAGCAGTACTTC. This sequence encodes CASSEKGRGLVSSYEQYF.

Details on this clonotype: This may stem from a read error, because a much larger clone lies one nucleotide away. V is TRBV6-5 and J is TRBJ1-1; D perhaps matches TRBD1 (6 bases). CDR1 is MNHEY, CDR2 SVGAGI, per germline. The CDR3 sequence is 15 residues long. CDR3 loop: CAGSYKGHQGAEAFF. CDR3 nucleotide sequence: TGTGCCGGCAGTTACAAGGGACACCAAGGCGCTGAAGCTTTCTTT.

This clonotype was detected ten times or more. The rearrangement joins TRBV19 to TRBJ2-7, with 11 bases fitting TRBD2. Trimming removed 2 bases from V and 4 bases from J; junction bases left unmatched: 7. Germline V CDR1 and CDR2: LNHDA, SQIVND (reference sequence). The CDR3 contains 16 residues. CDR3 coding DNA: TGTGCCAGTAGTATATCGGGACTAGCGGAAATGTACGAGCAGTACTTC. As protein: CASSISGLAEMYEQYF.

This clonotype has only a few counts. As DNA, the CDR3 is TGTGCCAGCAGCTTGGTGGAGGGGCGGACCTATAATTCACCCCTCCACTTT. As protein: CASSLVEGRTYNSPLHF. The chain is built from TRBV5-6 and TRBJ1-6; TRBD1 might be the D (5 bases). V gave up 0 bases and J gave up 2 bases, with 12 bases separating them. The CDR3 is made up of 17 amino acids. The germline V gene has CDR1 SGHDT and CDR2 YYEEEE.

The chain joins TRBV6-2 or TRBV6-3 to TRBJ1-2; D is perhaps TRBD1 (6 bases). V was pared by 6 bases and J by 6 bases, with 17 bases between. The CDR3 covers 14 residues. Germline CDR1 is MNHEY and CDR2 is SVGEGT. The CDR3, as DNA: TGTGCCAGCAGGGCGGGACACCCGAGCGATGGCTACACCTTC. This encodes CASRAGHPSDGYTF.

This rearrangement joins TRBV28 to TRBJ1-1; 8 nucleotides agree with TRBD1. Germline CDR1 MDHEN, CDR2 SYDVKM. The CDR3 runs 14 residues. V trimming: 3 bases; J trimming: 3 bases; junction bases outside the gene matches: 3. The chain's CDR3 is CASSFPDRDTEAFF. For the CDR3, the DNA is TGTGCCAGCAGTTTCCCGGACAGGGACACTGAAGCTTTCTTT.

The rearrangement joins TRBV12-3 or TRBV12-4 to TRBJ1-4, with 7 bases lining up with TRBD1. The CDR3 length is 14 residues. The V gene end was trimmed by 7 bases and the J gene end by 5 bases; junction bases not matched to a gene: 7. CDR3 region: CASTLTGPNEKLFF. The CDR3, as DNA: TGTGCCAGCACCCTGACAGGGCCGAATGAAAAACTGTTTTTT.

V is TRBV5-6 and J is TRBJ1-2; 10 bases are a match to TRBD1. V dropped 4 bases and J dropped 4; count of bases not matched to a gene: 10. CDR1 SGHDT and CDR2 YYEEEE come from the germline V gene. The CDR3 spans 16 residues. The CDR3 spells CASSQAGTGEVYGYTF. CDR3 sequence (DNA): TGTGCCAGCAGCCAAGCCGGGACAGGGGAAGTCTATGGCTACACCTTC.

Turning to this clonotype: A junction boundary mismatches the germline segment, possibly from a read error. The CDR3 spells CSAAGGMDDEHF. CDR3 coding DNA: TGCAGTGCCGCCGGGGGAATGGACGACGAGCACTTC. The rearrangement joins TRBV20-1 to TRBJ2-7; TRBD2 might be the D (6 bases). Germline loops: CDR1 DFQATT, CDR2 SNEGSKA (reference sequence). The CDR3 consists of 12 residues.

The chain is built from TRBV7-6 and TRBJ2-7; TRBD2 matches at 11 bases. V dropped 6 bases and J dropped 2; count of bases not matched to a gene: 15. Germline V gene data show CDR1 as SGHVS and CDR2 as FNYEAQ. The CDR3 loop spans 18 amino acids. As DNA, the CDR3 is TGTGCCAGCAGTCCCGGGGTAGCGGGGGGGCCAAGGCCCTACGAGCAGTACTTC. Amino acid sequence: CASSPGVAGGPRPYEQYF.

The V and J genes are TRBV27 and TRBJ1-1, with TRBD1 matching over 8 bases. V lost 4 bases and J lost 4; bases outside the gene matches: 8. From germline, CDR1 is MNHEY and CDR2 SMNVEV (reference sequence). The CDR3 sequence is 15 residues long. The CDR3: CASSSLTTGVTEAFF. For the CDR3, the DNA is TGTGCCAGCAGTTCACTAACGACAGGGGTCACTGAAGCTTTCTTT.

At least ten counts were recorded for this clonotype. The gene calls are TRBV7-2 and TRBJ1-2, with 8 nucleotides matching TRBD1. This CDR3 is built from 16 residues. V was clipped by 5 bases and J by 1 base; unmatched bases: 9. CDR1 SGHTA and CDR2 FQGNSA come from the germline V gene. CDR3 DNA: TGTGCCAGCAGCACGGACAGGGCCGCGATTAACTATGGCTACACCTTC. This gives the protein CASSTDRAAINYGYTF.

The chain has TRBV2 and TRBJ1-4; D is uncertain. CDR1 and CDR2 from the germline V gene are SNHLY and FYNNEI. The V end lost 8 bases, the J end lost 6 bases, and 16 bases lay between the germline ends. This CDR3 has 14 residues. CDR3 protein: CASSRIRGDEKLFF. The CDR3 DNA reads TGTGCCAGCTCCCGAATAAGAGGTGATGAAAAACTGTTTTTT.

This clonotype was seen at least ten times. J is TRBJ1-3 and V is TRBV29-1; TRBD1 aligns across 9 bases. This CDR3 has 14 residues. Trimming at V came to 6 bases and at J to 4 bases, leaving 7 bases not matched to a gene. Per the germline V gene, CDR1 is SQVTM and CDR2 is ANQGSEA. The CDR3 DNA sequence: TGCAGCGTCACAGGGGGCATCTACGGAAACACCATATATTTT. This translates into CSVTGGIYGNTIYF.

This clonotype was detected many times. The V gene is TRBV6-2 or TRBV6-3, the J gene TRBJ2-7; 7 bases align to TRBD1. From germline, CDR1 is MNHEY and CDR2 SVGEGT. Trimming cost V 0 bases and J 5 bases; bases outside gene matches: 7. The length of the CDR3 is 15 residues. CDR3 nucleotide sequence: TGTGCCAGCAGTTACTCGACAGGGAATCAGGACGAGCAGTACTTC. It translates to CASSYSTGNQDEQYF.

This clonotype appeared a few times. The chain joins TRBV18 to TRBJ2-5; the D is unclear. Trimming left V 1 base short and J 4 bases short, with 4 bases between. The CDR3 runs 12 residues. In germline, CDR1 is KGHSH, CDR2 LQKENI. As DNA, the CDR3 is TGTGCCAGCTCACCACTCCGAGAGACCCAGTACTTC. Its protein is CASSPLRETQYF.